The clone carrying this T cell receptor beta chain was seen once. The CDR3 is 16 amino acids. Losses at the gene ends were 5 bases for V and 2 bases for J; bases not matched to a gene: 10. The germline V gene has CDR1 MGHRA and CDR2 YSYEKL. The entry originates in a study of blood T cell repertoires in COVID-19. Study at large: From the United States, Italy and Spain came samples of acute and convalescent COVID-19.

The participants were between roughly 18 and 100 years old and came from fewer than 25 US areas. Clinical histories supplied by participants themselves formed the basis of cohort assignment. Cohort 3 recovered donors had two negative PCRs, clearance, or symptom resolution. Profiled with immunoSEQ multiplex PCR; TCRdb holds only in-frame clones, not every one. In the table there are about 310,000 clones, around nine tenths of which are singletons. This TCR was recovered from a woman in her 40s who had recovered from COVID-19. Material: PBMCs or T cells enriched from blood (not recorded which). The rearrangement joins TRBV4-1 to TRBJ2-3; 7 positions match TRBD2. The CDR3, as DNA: TGCGCCAGCAGCTTTGGAGCGGGGCCTTTCACAGATACGCAGTATTTT. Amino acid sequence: CASSFGAGPFTDTQYF.